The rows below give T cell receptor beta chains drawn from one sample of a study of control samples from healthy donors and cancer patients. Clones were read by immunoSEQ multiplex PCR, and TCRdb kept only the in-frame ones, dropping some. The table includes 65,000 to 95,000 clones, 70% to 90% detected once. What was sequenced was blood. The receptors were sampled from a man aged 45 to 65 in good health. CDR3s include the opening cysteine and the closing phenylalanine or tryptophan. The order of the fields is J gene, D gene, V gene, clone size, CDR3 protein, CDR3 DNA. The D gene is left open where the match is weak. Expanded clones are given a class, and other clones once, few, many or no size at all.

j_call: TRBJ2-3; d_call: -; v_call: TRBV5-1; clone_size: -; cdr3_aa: CASSFSRDTDTQYF; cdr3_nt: TGCGCCAGCAGCTTCTCCAGGGACACAGATACGCAGTATTTT
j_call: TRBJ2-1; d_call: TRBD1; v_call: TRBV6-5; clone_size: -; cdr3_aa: CASSLWTGEFEQFF; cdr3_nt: TGTGCCAGCAGTCTTTGGACAGGGGAGTTTGAGCAGTTCTTC
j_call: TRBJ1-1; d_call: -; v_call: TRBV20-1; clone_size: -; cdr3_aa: CSASIRDTEAFF; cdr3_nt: TGCAGTGCTAGTATCAGAGACACTGAAGCTTTCTTT
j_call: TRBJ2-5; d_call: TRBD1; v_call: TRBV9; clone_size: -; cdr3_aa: CASSVGTGSETQYF; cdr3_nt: TGTGCCAGCAGCGTAGGGACAGGGTCAGAGACCCAGTACTTC
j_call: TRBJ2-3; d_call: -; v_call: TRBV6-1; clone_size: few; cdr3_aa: CASSDRDRGTDTQYF; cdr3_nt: TGTGCCAGCAGTGATAGGGATAGGGGCACAGATACGCAGTATTTT
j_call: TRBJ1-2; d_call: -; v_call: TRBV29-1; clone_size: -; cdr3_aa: CSVGNRLTSNYGYTF; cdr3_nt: TGCAGCGTTGGGAACAGGCTGACCTCTAACTATGGCTACACCTTC
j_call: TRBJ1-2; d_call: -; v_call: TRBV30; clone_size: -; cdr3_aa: CAWRPGGARGYTF; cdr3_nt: TGTGCCTGGAGGCCGGGGGGGGCTCGGGGCTACACCTTC
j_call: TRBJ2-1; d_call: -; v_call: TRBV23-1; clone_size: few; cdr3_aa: CASSQSTRVEQFF; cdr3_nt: TGCGCCAGCAGTCAATCAACTAGGGTTGAGCAGTTCTTC
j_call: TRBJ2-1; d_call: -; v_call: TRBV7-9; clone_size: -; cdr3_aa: CASSLGPGNEQFF; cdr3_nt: TGTGCCAGCAGCTTAGGTCCGGGGAATGAGCAGTTCTTC
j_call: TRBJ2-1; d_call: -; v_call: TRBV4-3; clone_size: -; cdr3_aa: CASSQDGGLGNEQFF; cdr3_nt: TGCGCCAGCAGCCAAGACGGGGGGCTTGGCAATGAGCAGTTCTTC
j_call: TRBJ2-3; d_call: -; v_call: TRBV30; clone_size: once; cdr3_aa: CAWSVGISTDTQYF; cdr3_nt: TGTGCCTGGAGTGTAGGGATTAGCACAGATACGCAGTATTTT
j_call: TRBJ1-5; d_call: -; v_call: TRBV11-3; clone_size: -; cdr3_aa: CASSSGLDNQPQHF; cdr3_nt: TGTGCCAGCAGCTCCGGACTGGATAATCAGCCCCAGCATTTT
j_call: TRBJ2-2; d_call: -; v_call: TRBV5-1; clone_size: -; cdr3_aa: CASSLGLFTGELFF; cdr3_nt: TGCGCCAGCAGCTTGGGACTGTTCACCGGGGAGCTGTTTTTT
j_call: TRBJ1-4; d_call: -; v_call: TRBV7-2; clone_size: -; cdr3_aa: CASSSGARGEKLFF; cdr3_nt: TGTGCCAGCAGCTCAGGCGCCCGTGGGGAAAAACTGTTTTTT
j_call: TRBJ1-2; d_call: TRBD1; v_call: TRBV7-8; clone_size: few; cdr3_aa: CASSLLTGAGGYTF; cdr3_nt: TGTGCCAGCAGCTTACTGACAGGGGCCGGTGGCTACACCTTC
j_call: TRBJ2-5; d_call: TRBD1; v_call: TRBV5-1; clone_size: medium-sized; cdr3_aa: CASSTDRVGMETQYF; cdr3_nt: TGCGCCAGCAGTACTGACAGGGTAGGCATGGAGACCCAGTACTTC
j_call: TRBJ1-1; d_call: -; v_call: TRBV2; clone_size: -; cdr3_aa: CASKGNTEAFF; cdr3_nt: TGTGCCAGTAAAGGGAACACTGAAGCTTTCTTT
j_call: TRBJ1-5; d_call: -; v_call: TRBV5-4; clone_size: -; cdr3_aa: CASSFRDNRVNQPQHF; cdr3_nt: TGTGCCAGCAGCTTCCGTGATAACAGGGTCAATCAGCCCCAGCATTTT
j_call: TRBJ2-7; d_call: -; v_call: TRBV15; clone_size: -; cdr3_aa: CATSREVTSEEEQYF; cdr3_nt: TGTGCCACCAGCAGAGAAGTTACGAGTGAGGAAGAGCAGTACTTC
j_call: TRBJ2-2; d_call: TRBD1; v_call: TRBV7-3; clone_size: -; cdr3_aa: CASSPDRGTGELFF; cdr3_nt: TGTGCCAGCAGCCCGGACAGGGGAACCGGGGAGCTGTTTTTT
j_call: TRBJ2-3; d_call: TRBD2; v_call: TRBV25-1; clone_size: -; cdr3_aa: CASGRERGSGTDTQYF; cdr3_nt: TGTGCCAGCGGGCGGGAGCGCGGGAGTGGTACAGATACGCAGTATTTT
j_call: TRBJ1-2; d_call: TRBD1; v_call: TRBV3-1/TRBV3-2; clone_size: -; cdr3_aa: CASSHATGGGYTF; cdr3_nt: TGTGCCAGCAGCCATGCTACAGGGGGTGGCTACACCTTC
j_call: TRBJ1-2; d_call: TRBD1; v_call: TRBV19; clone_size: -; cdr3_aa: CASSIALGTGNYGYTF; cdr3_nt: TGTGCCAGTAGTATCGCCCTCGGGACAGGGAACTATGGCTACACCTTC
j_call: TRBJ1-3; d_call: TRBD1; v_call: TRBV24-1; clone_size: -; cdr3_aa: CATSGRDRDTYSGNTIYF; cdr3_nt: TGTGCCACCAGTGGCCGGGACAGGGACACCTACTCTGGAAACACCATATATTTT
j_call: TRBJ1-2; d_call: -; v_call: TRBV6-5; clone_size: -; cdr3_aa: CASSRTTGFGYTF; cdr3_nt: TGTGCCAGCAGCCGCACGACAGGTTTCGGCTACACCTTC
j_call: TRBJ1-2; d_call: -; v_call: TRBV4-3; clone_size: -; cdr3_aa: CASSQDRQGNYGYTF; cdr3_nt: TGCGCCAGCAGCCAAGATCGGCAGGGTAACTATGGCTACACCTTC
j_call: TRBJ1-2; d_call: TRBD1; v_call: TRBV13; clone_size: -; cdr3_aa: CASSWGDRGREGYTF; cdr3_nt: TGTGCCAGCAGCTGGGGGGACAGGGGGCGAGAGGGCTACACCTTC
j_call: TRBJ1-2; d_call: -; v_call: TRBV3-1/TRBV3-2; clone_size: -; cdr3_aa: CASSLRGGDGYTF; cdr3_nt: TGTGCCAGCAGCCTACGCGGCGGAGATGGCTACACCTTC
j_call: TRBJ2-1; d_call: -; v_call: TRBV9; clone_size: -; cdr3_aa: CASSVDSEPSYNEQFF; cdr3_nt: TGTGCCAGCAGCGTAGACAGCGAACCCTCCTACAATGAGCAGTTCTTC
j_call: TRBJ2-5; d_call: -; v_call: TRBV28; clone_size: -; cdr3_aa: CASSLGYETQYF; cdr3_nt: TGTGCCAGCAGTTTGGGATACGAGACCCAGTACTTC
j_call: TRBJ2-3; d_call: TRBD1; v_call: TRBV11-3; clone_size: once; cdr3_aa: CASSSQGAERTDTQYF; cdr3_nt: TGTGCCAGCAGCTCTCAGGGGGCAGAAAGGACAGATACGCAGTATTTT
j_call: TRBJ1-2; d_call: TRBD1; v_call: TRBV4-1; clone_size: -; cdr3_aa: CASSQGGQGPNYGYTF; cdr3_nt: TGCGCCAGCAGCCAAGGGGGACAGGGGCCGAACTATGGCTACACCTTC
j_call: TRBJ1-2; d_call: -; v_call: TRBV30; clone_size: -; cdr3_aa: CARRELGVNYGYTF; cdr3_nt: TGTGCCCGAAGGGAGCTGGGGGTTAACTATGGCTACACCTTC
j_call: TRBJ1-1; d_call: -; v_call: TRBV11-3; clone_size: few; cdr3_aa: CASSQTGRAFF; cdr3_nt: TGTGCCAGCAGCCAAACAGGGAGAGCTTTCTTT
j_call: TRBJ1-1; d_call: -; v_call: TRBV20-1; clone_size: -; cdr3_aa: CSASSFEGTSNTEAFF; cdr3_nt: TGCAGTGCTAGTTCTTTCGAGGGAACCTCGAACACTGAAGCTTTCTTT
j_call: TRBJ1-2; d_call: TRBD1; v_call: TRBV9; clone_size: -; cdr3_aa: CASSVSSRQGGYGYTF; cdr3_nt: TGTGCCAGCAGCGTATCCTCCCGACAGGGTGGCTATGGCTACACCTTC
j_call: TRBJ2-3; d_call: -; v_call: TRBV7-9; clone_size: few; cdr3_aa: CASIETSPDTQYF; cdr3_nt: TGTGCCAGCATTGAGACCTCGCCCGATACGCAGTATTTT
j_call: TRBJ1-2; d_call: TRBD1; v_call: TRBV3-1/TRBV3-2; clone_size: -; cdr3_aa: CASSPSGQGGDYGYTF; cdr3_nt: TGTGCCAGCAGCCCGTCCGGACAGGGGGGCGACTATGGCTACACCTTC
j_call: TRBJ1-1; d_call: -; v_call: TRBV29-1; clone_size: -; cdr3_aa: CSGEEGRGGTEAFF; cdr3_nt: TGCAGCGGGGAGGAGGGAAGAGGCGGCACTGAAGCTTTCTTT
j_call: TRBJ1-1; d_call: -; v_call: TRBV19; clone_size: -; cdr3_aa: CASSIIPGLTEAFF; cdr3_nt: TGTGCCAGTAGTATAATCCCAGGGTTAACTGAAGCTTTCTTT
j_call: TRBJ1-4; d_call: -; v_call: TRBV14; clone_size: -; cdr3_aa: CASSQMWRYKLFF; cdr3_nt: TGTGCCAGCAGCCAGATGTGGAGGTATAAACTGTTTTTT
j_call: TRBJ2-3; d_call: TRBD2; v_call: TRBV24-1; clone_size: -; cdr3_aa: CATSSTSGSTDTQYF; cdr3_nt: TGTGCCACCAGTTCGACTAGCGGGAGCACAGATACGCAGTATTTT